Below, one T cell receptor (beta chain) is given with its context. Antigen specificity is unknown. RNA amounts of about 0.5 to 1 ug underwent reverse transcription with random hexamers. TCRdb reprocessed the immunoSEQ multiplex PCR reads via MiXCR and lists one record per CDR3 protein. The table shows 130,000 to 150,000 distinct CDR3 sequences, with around 95% occurring only once. The sample originates from a study of CD8 T cells in Susac syndrome. Study conclusions and caveats: The CD4+ T cell repertoire of patients with Susac syndrome showed no detectable clonal expansion.

Trimming left V 1 base short and J 5 bases short, with 6 bases between. CDR1 SEHNR and CDR2 FQNEAQ come from the germline V gene (reference sequence). This CDR3 has 13 residues. The source is a human donor with Susac syndrome. The sequencing input was CD4+ T cells from PBMCs. The V call is TRBV7-9, the J call TRBJ2-1; D gene ambiguous. CDR3 residues: CASSLGLNNEQFF. DNA of the CDR3: TGTGCCAGCAGCTTAGGGCTCAACAATGAGCAGTTCTTC.